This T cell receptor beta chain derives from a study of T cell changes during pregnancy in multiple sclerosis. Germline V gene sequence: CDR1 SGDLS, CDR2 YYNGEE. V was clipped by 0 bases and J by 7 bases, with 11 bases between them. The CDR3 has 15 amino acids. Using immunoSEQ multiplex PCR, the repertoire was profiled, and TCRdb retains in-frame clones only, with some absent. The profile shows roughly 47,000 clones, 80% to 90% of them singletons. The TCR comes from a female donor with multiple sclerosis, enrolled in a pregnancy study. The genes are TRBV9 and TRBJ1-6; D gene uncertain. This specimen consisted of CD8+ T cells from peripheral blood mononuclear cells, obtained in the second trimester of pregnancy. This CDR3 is CASSVDASRNSPLHF. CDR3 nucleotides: TGTGCCAGCAGCGTAGATGCTTCGAGAAATTCACCCCTCCACTTT. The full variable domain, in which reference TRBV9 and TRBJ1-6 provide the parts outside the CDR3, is DSGVTQTPKHLITATGQRVTLRCSPRSGDLSVYWYQQSLDQGLQFLIQYYNGEERAKGNILERFSAQQFPDLHSELNLSSLELGDSALYFCASSVDASRNSPLHFGNGTRLTVT.